The entry that follows covers one T cell receptor (beta chain) sequence. This CDR3 has 14 amino acids. J lost 11 bases, V lost 5 bases, and 11 bases had no gene match. Germline-derived CDR1 and CDR2 are MDHEN and SYDVKM. This sample is part of a study of blood T cell repertoires in COVID-19. Per the original data handling: Counts of nucleated cells, estimated from reference gene primer amplification, were obtained. Some clones are missing from TCRdb's copy, which holds only in-frame ones; the method was immunoSEQ multiplex PCR. V, J and clone size are taken as reported in that table, and D and trimming were inferred from the DNA itself. The profile shows 260,000 or so clones, roughly 80% of them singletons. The age range of participants was about 18 to 89 years, with residence in fewer than 25 US areas. Participants' own reports of clinical history determined their cohort assignment. Within 2 weeks before study entry, exposed participants met a COVID-19 case.

This clonotype was obtained from a woman aged 40 to 50 who had been exposed to COVID-19. The chain is built from TRBV28 and TRBJ1-4; 7 bases are a match to TRBD1. Sequenced material: PBMCs or T cells enriched from blood (not recorded which). The CDR3 DNA sequence: TGTGCCAGCAGTCAATCCCTCACAGGGGTGAAACTGTTTTTT. Protein: CASSQSLTGVKLFF.